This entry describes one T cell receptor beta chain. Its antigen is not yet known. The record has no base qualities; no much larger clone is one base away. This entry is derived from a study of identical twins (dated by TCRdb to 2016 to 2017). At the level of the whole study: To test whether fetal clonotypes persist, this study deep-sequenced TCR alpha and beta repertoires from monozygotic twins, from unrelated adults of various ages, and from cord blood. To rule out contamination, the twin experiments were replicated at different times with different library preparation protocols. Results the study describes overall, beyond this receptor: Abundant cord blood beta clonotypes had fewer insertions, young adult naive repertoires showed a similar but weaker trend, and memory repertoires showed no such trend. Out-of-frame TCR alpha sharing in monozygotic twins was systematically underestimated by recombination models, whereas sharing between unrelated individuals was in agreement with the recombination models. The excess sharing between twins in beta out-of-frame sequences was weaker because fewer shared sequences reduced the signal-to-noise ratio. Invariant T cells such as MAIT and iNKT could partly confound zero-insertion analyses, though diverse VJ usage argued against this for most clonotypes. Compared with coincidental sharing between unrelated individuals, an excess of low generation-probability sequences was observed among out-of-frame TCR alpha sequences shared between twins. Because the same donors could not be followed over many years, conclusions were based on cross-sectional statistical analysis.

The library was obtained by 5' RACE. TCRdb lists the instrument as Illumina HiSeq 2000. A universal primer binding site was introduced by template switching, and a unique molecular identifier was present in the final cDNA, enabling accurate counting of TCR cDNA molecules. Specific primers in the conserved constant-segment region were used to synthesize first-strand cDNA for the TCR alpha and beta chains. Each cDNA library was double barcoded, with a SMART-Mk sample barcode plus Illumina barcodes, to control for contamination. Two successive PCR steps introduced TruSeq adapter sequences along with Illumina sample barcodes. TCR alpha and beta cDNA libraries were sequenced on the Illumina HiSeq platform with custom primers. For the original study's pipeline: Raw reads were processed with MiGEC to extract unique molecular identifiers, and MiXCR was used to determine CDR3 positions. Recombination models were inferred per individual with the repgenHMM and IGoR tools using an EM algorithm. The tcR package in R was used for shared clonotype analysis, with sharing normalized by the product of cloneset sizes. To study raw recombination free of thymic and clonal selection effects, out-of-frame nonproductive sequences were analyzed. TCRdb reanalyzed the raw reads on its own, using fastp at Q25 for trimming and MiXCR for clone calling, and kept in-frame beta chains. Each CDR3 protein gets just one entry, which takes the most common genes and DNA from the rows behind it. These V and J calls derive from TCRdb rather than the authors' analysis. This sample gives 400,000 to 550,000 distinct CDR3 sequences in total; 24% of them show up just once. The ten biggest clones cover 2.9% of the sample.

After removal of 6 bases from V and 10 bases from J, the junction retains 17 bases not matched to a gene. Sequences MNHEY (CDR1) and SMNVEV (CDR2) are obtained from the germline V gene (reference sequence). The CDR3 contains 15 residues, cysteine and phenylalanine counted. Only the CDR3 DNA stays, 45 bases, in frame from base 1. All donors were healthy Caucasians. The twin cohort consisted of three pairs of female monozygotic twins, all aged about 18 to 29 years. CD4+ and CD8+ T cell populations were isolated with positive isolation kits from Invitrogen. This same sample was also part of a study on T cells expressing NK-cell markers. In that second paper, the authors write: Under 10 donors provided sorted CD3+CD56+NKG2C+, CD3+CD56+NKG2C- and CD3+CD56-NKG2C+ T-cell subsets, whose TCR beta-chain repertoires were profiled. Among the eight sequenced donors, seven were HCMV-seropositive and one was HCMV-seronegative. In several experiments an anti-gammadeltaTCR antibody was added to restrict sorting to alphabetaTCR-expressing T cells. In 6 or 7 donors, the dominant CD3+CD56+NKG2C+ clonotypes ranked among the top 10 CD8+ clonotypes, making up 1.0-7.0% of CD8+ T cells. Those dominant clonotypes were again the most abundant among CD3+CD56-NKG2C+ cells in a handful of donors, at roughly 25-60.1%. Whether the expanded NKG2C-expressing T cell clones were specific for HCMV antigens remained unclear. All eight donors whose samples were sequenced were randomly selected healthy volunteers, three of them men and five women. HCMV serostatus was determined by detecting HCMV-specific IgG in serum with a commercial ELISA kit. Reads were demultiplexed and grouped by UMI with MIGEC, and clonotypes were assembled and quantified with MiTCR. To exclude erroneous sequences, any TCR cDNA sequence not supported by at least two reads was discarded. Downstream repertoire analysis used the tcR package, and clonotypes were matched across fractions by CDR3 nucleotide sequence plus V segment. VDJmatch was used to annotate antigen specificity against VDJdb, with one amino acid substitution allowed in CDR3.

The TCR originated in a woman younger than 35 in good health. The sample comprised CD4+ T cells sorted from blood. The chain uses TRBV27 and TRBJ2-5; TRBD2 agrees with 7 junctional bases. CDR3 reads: CASSLGGTAVVFQYF. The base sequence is TGTGCCAGCAGCCTGGGGGGGACTGCGGTGGTGTTCCAGTACTTC.